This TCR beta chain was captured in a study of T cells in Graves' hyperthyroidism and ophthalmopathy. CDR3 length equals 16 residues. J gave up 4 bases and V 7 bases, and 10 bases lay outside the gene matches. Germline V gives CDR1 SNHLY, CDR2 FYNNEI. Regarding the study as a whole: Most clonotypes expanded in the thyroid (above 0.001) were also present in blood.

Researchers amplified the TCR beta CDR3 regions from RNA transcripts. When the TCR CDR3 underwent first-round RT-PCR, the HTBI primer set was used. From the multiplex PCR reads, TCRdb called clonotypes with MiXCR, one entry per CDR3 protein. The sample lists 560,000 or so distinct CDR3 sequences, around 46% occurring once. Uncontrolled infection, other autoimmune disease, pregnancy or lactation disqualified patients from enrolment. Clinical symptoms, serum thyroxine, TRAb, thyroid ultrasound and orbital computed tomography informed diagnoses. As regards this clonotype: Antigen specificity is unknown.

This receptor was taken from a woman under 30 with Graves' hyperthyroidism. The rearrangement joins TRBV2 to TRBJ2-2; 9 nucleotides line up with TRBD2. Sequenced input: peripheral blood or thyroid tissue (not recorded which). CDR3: CASTRSAAGGTGELFF. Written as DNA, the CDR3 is TGTGCCAGCACCCGGTCAGCAGCGGGAGGCACCGGGGAGCTGTTTTTT. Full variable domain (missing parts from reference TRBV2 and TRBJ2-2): EPEVTQTPSHQVTQMGQEVILRCVPISNHLYFYWYRQILGQKVEFLVSFYNNEISEKSEIFDDQFSVERPDGSNFTLKIRSTKLEDSAMYFCASTRSAAGGTGELFFGEGSRLTVL.